This T cell receptor (beta chain) was sequenced during a study of CD4 and CD8 cells across lung adenocarcinoma regions. TCRdb reanalysed the PCR reads using MiXCR and keeps one entry per CDR3 protein. This table has fewer than 15,000 distinct CDR3 sequences, less than 60% appearing once. The patients had localized lung adenocarcinoma, a non-small cell subtype. Sequencing was done on a sample of CD8+ T cells from the margin of a lung tumor. The receptor was isolated from a female donor with lung adenocarcinoma. The CD4 and CD8 labels of this study may be unreliable.

The CDR3 nucleotides read TGTGCCAGCAGTCCCATGGGCACAGATACGCAGTATTTT. It specifies CASSPMGTDTQYF. The chain employs TRBV27 and TRBJ2-3; D is unresolved. The CDR3 contains 13 residues. Trimming cost V 5 bases and J 1 base, with 7 bases left between them. The germline gives CDR1 MNHEY, CDR2 SMNVEV (reference sequence).